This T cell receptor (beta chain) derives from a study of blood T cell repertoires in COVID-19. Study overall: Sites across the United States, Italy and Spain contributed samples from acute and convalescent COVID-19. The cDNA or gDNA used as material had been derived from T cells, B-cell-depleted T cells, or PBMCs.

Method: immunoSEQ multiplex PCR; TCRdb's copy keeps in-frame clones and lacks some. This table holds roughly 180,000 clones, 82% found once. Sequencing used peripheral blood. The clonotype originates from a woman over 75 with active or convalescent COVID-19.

The CDR3 region is CASSPHSLHNEKLFF. CDR3 DNA: TGCGCCAGCAGCCCCCACAGCCTTCATAATGAAAAACTGTTTTTT. The chain recombines TRBV5-1 with TRBJ1-4; no firm D call. Per the germline V gene, CDR1 is SGHRS and CDR2 is YFSETQ. This CDR3 contains 15 residues. V was pared by 4 bases and J by 4 bases, with 14 bases between. The full variable domain, rest sourced from reference TRBV5-1 and TRBJ1-4, is KAGVTQTPRYLIKTRGQQVTLSCSPISGHRSVSWYQQTPGQGLQFLFEYFSETQRNKGNFPGRFSGRQFSNSRSEMNVSTLELGDSALYLCASSPHSLHNEKLFFGSGTQLSVL.